This TCR beta chain originates from a study of blood T cell repertoires in COVID-19. At the level of the study: There were acute and convalescent COVID-19 samples, and they came from the United States, Italy and Spain.

Across under 25 US areas, participants ranged in age from about 18 to 89 years. Cohort placement rested on clinical history that participants reported themselves. For recovered donors of Cohort 3, there were two negative PCRs, clearance, or symptom resolution. The protocol was immunoSEQ multiplex PCR, while the TCRdb copy is restricted to in-frame clones and leaves out a portion. The sample includes roughly 300,000 clones, roughly nine tenths of them seen just once. V lost 7 bases and J 3 bases, leaving 12 bases between the germline ends. Germline-derived CDR1 and CDR2 are SNHLY and FYNNEI. The CDR3 spans 14 residues. This clone has just one count.

The TCR comes from a woman in her twenties or thirties who had recovered from COVID-19. This chain connects TRBV2 to TRBJ2-2; D unresolved. Specimen: PBMCs or T cells enriched from blood (not recorded which). The CDR3 spells CASTRDGYTGELFF. The DNA of the CDR3 is TGTGCCAGCACCCGAGACGGGTACACCGGGGAGCTGTTTTTT.